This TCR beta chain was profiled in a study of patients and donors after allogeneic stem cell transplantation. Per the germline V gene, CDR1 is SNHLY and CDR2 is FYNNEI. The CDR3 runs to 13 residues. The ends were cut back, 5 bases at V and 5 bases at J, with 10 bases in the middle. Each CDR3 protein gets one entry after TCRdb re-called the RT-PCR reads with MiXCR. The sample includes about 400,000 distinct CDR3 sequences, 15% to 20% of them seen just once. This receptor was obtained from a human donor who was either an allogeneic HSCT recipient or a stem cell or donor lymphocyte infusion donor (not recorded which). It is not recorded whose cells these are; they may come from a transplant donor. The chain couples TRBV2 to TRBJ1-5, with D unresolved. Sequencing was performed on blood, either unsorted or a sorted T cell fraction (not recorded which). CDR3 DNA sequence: TGTGCCAGCAGTCCGGGGATAGATCAGCCCCAGCATTTT. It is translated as CASSPGIDQPQHF. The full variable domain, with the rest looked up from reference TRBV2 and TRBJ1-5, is EPEVTQTPSHQVTQMGQEVILRCVPISNHLYFYWYRQILGQKVEFLVSFYNNEISEKSEIFDDQFSVERPDGSNFTLKIRSTKLEDSAMYFCASSPGIDQPQHFGDGTRLSIL.